This T cell receptor beta chain was sequenced for a study of blood T cell repertoires in COVID-19. Study at large: The United States, Italy and Spain were the sources of the acute and convalescent COVID-19 samples. Sample material is recorded as cDNA or gDNA derived from T cells, B-cell-depleted T cells, or PBMCs.

This clone was seen just once. Libraries were prepared by immunoSEQ multiplex PCR; TCRdb keeps only in-frame clonotypes and omits some of them. The sample records about 96,000 clones, 80% to 90% being singletons. Enrolled during active infection, Seattle patients were then followed longitudinally. The CDR3 covers 12 residues. The germline V gene has CDR1 ENHRY and CDR2 SYGVKD. With V trimmed by 6 bases and J by 8 bases, 4 bases remained unmatched. Sequencing was carried out using peripheral blood. This sequence originates from a human donor with COVID-19, enrolled during active disease. The donor label of this sample is uncertain. The V gene is TRBV10-3, the J gene TRBJ2-4, with 7 bases aligning to TRBD1. Here the CDR3 DNA reads TGTGCCATCAGCGACAGGGAAGACATTCAGTACTTC. Residues: CAISDREDIQYF.